This TCR beta chain was recorded in a study of OX40 agonist ivuxolimab in advanced cancers. This clone was seen once. Repertoires were generated with immunoSEQ multiplex PCR, while TCRdb's copy carries only in-frame clones and drops some. The table lists around 98,000 clones, roughly nine tenths of them singletons. CDR3 length equals 15 residues. V was clipped by 3 bases and J by 6 bases; unmatched bases: 4. Germline CDR1 is SGHTA and CDR2 is FQGTGA. This sequence originates from an adult with an advanced solid tumor such as melanoma, head and neck, liver or kidney cancer. This chain connects TRBV7-3 to TRBJ2-1, with TRBD1 matching 11 bases. This specimen consisted of CD4+ or CD8+ T cells sorted from blood, obtained in a trial of the OX40 agonist ivuxolimab. The CDR3 DNA follows: TGTGCCAGCAGCTTGGACAGGGGGCGATTCAATGAGCAGTTCTTC. As protein: CASSLDRGRFNEQFF.